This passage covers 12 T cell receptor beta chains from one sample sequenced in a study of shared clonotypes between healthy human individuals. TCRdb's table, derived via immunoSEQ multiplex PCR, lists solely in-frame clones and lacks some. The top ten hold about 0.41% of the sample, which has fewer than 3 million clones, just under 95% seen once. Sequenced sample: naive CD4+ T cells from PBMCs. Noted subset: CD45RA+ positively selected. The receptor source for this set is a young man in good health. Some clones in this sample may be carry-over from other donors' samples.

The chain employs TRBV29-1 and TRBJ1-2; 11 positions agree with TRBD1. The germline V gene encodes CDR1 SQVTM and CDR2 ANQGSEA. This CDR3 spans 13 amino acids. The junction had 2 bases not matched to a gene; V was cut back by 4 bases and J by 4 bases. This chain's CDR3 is CSVGGQGVYGYTF. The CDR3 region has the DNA TGCAGCGTTGGGGGACAGGGGGTCTATGGCTACACCTTC.

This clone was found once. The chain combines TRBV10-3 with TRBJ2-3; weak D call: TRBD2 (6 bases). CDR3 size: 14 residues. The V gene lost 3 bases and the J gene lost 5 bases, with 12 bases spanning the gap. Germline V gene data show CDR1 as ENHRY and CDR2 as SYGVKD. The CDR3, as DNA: TGTGCCATCAGTGACCCGAGGCGGGAAGATACGCAGTATTTT. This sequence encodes CAISDPRREDTQYF.

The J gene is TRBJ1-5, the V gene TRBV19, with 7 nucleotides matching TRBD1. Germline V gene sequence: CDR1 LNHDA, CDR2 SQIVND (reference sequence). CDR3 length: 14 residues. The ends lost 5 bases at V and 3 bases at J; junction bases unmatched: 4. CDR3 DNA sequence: TGTGCCAGTAGTCGGGGACAGTTCAATCAGCCCCAGCATTTT. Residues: CASSRGQFNQPQHF.

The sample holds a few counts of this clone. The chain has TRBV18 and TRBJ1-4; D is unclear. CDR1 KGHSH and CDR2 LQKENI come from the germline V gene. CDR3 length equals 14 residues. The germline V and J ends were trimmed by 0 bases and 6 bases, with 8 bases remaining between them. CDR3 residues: CASSPPIRDEKLFF. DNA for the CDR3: TGTGCCAGCTCACCACCGATTAGGGATGAAAAACTGTTTTTT.

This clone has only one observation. CDR3 sequence reads: CASSSPDRWVANVLTF. CDR3 DNA: TGCGCCAGCAGCTCACCGGACAGGTGGGTGGCCAACGTCCTGACTTTC. The chain uses TRBV5-1 and TRBJ2-6; 7 bases match TRBD1. V was clipped by 3 bases and J by 6 bases; unmatched bases: 9. CDR1 is SGHRS, CDR2 YFSETQ, per germline. CDR3 size: 16 residues.

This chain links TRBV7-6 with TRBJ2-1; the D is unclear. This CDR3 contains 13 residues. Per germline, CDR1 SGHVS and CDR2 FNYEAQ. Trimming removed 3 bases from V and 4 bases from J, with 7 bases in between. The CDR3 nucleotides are TGTGCCAGCAGCTTGACTGAGTACAATGAGCAGTTCTTC. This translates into CASSLTEYNEQFF.

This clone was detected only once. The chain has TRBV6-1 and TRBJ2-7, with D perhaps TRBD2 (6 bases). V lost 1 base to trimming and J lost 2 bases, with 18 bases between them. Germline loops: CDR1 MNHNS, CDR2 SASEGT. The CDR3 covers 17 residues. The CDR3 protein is CASSEVGGGIPPYEQYF. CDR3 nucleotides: TGTGCCAGCAGTGAAGTGGGAGGAGGGATACCTCCCTACGAGCAGTACTTC.

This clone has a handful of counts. CDR3 bases: TGTGCCAGCACCCCGAACGGGGACTATGGCTACACCTTC. Translated, it gives CASTPNGDYGYTF. J is TRBJ1-2 and V is TRBV2, with D unresolved. V lost 7 bases and J lost 3, with 12 bases in between. CDR3 length: 13 amino acids. Germline assignment: CDR1 SNHLY and CDR2 FYNNEI.

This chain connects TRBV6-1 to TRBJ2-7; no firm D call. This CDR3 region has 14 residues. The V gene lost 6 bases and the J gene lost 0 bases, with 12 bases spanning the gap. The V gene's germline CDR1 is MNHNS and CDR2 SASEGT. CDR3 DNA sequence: TGTGCCAGCAGCGGTGGACCGAGCTCCTACGAGCAGTACTTC. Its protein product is CASSGGPSSYEQYF.

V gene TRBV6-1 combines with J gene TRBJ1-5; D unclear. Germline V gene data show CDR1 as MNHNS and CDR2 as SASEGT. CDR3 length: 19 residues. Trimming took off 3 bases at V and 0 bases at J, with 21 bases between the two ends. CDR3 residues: CASSEDLSAAIYSNQPQHF. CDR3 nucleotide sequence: TGTGCCAGCAGTGAGGATCTGTCAGCTGCTATTTATAGCAATCAGCCCCAGCATTTT.

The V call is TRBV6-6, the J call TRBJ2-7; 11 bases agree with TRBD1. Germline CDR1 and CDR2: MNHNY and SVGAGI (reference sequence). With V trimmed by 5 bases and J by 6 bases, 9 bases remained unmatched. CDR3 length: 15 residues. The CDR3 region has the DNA TGTGCCAGCAGTAAGCCCGGGACAGGGGGGTTCGAGCAGTACTTC. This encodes CASSKPGTGGFEQYF.

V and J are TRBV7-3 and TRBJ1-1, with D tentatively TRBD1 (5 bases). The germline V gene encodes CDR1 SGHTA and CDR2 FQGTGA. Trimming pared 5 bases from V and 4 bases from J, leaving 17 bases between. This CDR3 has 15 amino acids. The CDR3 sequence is CASSLLGGGITEAFF. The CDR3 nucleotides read TGTGCCAGCAGCCTCCTTGGGGGGGGAATCACTGAAGCTTTCTTT. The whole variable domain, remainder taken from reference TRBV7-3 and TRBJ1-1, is GAGVSQTPSNKVTEKGKYVELRCDPISGHTALYWYRQSLGQGPEFLIYFQGTGAADDSGLPNDRFFAVRPEGSVSTLKIQRTERGDSAVYLCASSLLGGGITEAFFGQGTRLTVV.